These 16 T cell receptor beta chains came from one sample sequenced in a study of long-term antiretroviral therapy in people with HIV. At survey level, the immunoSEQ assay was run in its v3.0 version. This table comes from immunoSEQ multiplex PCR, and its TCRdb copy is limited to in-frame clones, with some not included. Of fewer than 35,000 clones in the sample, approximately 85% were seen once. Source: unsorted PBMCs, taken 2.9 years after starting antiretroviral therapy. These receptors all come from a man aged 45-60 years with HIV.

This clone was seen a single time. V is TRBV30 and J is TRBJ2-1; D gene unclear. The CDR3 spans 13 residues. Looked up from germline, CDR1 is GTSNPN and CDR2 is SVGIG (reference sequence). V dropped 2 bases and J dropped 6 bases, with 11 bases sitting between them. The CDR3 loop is CAWSPLTPNEQFF. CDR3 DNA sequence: TGTGCCTGGAGTCCTCTAACCCCCAATGAGCAGTTCTTC. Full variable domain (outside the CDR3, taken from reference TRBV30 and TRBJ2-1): SQTIHQWPATLVQPVGSPLSLECTVEGTSNPNLYWYRQAAGRGLQLLFYSVGIGQISSEVPQNLSASRPQDRQFILSSKKLLLSDSGFYLCAWSPLTPNEQFFGPGTRLTVL.

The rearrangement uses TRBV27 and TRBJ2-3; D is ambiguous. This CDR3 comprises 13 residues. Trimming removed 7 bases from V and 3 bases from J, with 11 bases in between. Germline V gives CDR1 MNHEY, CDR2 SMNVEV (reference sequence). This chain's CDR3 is CASILYTTDTQYF. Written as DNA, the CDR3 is TGTGCCAGCATCCTATACACGACAGATACGCAGTATTTT.

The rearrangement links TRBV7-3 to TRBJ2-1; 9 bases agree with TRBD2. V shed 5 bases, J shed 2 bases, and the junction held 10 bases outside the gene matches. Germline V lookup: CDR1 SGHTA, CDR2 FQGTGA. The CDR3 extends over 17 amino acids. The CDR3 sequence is CASSLMGSGGPYNEQFF. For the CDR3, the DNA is TGTGCCAGCAGCCTTATGGGTAGCGGGGGACCCTACAATGAGCAGTTCTTC.

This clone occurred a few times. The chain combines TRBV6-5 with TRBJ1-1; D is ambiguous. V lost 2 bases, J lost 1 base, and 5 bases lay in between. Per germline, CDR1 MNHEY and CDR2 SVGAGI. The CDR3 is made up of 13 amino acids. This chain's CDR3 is CASSYGPNTEAFF. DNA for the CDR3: TGTGCCAGCAGTTACGGACCGAACACTGAAGCTTTCTTT.

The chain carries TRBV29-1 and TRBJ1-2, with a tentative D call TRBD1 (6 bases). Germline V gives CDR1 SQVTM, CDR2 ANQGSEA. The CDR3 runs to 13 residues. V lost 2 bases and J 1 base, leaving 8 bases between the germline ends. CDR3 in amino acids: CSVEQGNNYGYTF. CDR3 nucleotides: TGCAGCGTTGAACAGGGGAATAACTATGGCTACACCTTC.

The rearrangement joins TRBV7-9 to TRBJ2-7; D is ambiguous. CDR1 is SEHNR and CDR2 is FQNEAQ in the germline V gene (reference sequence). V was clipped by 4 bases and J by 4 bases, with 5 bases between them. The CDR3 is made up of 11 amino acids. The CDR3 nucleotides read TGTGCCAGCAGCTCCACTTACGAGCAGTACTTC. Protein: CASSSTYEQYF.

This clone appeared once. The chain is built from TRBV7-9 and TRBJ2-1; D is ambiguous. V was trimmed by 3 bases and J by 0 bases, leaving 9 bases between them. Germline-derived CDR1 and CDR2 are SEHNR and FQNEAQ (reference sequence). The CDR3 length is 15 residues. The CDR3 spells CASSFRASSYNEQFF. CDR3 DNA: TGTGCCAGCAGCTTTAGGGCGAGCTCCTACAATGAGCAGTTCTTC.

The CDR3 here is CASSVGPGEGTDTQYF. In DNA form, the CDR3 reads TGTGCCAGCAGCGTAGGGCCCGGTGAGGGCACAGATACGCAGTATTTT. The chain joins TRBV9 to TRBJ2-3; D gene uncertain. The CDR3 runs 16 residues. The V gene's germline CDR1 is SGDLS and CDR2 YYNGEE. Trimming pared 0 bases from V and 1 base from J, leaving 12 bases between.

The CDR3 protein is CASSGERAGDTQYF. DNA for the CDR3: TGCGCCAGCAGCGGGGAGAGGGCGGGGGATACGCAGTATTTT. V gene TRBV4-1 combines with J gene TRBJ2-3; D is perhaps TRBD2 (6 bases). Germline CDR1 and CDR2: MGHRA and YSYEKL. Trimming removed 5 bases from V and 6 bases from J, with 15 bases in between. The CDR3 spans 14 residues.

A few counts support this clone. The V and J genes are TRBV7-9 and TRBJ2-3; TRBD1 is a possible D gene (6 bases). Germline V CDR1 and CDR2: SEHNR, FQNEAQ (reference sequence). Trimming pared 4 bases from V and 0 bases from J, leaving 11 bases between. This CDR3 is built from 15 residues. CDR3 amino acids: CASSSWTASTDTQYF. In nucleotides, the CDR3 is TGTGCCAGCAGCTCGTGGACAGCTAGCACAGATACGCAGTATTTT.

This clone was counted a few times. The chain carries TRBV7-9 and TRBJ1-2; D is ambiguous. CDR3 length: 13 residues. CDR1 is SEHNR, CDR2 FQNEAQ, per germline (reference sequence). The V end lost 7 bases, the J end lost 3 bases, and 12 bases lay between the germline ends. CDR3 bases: TGTGCCAGCAAGCTCGGAGAGGACTATGGCTACACCTTC. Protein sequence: CASKLGEDYGYTF.

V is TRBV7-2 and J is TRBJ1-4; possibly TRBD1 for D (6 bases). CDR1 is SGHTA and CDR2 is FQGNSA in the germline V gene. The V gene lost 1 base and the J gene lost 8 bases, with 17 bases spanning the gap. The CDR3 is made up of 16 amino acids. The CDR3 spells CASSLGYSRGEEKLFF. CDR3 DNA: TGTGCCAGCAGCTTAGGCTATTCTAGGGGGGAGGAAAAACTGTTTTTT.

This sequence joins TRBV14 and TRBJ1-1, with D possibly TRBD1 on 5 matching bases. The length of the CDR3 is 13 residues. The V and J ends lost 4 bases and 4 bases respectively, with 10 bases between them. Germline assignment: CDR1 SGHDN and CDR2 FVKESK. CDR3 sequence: CASSRDLRTEAFF. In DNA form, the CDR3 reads TGTGCCAGCAGCCGGGACTTACGCACTGAAGCTTTCTTT.

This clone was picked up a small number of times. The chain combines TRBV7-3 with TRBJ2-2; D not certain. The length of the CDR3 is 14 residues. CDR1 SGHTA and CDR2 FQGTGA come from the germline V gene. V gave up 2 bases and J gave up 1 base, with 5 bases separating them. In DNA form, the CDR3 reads TGTGCCAGCAGCTTAGGGCGGAACACCGGGGAGCTGTTTTTT. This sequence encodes CASSLGRNTGELFF.

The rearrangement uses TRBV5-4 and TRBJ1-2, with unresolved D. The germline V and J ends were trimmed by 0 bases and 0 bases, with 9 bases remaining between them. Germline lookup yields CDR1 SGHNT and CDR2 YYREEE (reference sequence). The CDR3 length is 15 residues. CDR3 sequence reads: CASSLDLLPNYGYTF. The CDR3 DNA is TGTGCCAGCAGCTTGGATCTCCTTCCTAACTATGGCTACACCTTC.

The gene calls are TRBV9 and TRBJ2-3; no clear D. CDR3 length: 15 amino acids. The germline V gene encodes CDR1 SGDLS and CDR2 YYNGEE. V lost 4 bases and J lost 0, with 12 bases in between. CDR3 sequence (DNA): TGTGCCAGCAGCTCTGGGTCCCTGAGCACAGATACGCAGTATTTT. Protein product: CASSSGSLSTDTQYF.